Described below is a single T cell receptor (beta chain) sequence and its context. Distinct nucleotide sequences in the sample also encode this CDR3. This sample was taken from a study of shared T cell receptors in the human thymus. Only in-frame clones appear in the TCRdb table, and some are missing; sequencing was by immunoSEQ multiplex PCR. The profile shows around 730,000 clones, 80% to 90% of them singletons. The V end lost 4 bases, the J end lost 6 bases, and 7 bases lay between the germline ends. From germline, CDR1 is SGHVS and CDR2 FNYEAQ. The CDR3 contains 12 residues. The same data also went into a second study, on human thymus T cells. According to that study: Donors were healthy Finnish infants having corrective surgery for congenital heart defects. Thymus tissue was removed during corrective cardiac surgery. Gene usage (both V and J) appeared biased in thymic and blood repertoires. Reports from related research described highly overlapping thymic repertoires among unrelated individuals.

Specimen: thymocytes. The TCR was taken from a girl under three years old with a congenital heart defect. The chain recombines TRBV7-6 with TRBJ2-1; D possibly corresponds to TRBD1 (5 bases). The CDR3 region is CASSYDSNEQFF. CDR3 nucleotide sequence: TGTGCCAGCAGCTATGACAGCAATGAGCAGTTCTTC. Together with reference TRBV7-6 and TRBJ2-1, the CDR3 gives the full variable domain: GAGVSQSPRYKVTKRGQDVALRCDPISGHVSLYWYRQALGQGPEFLTYFNYEAQQDKSGLPNDRFSAERPEGSISTLTIQRTEQRDSAMYRCASSYDSNEQFFGPGTRLTVL.